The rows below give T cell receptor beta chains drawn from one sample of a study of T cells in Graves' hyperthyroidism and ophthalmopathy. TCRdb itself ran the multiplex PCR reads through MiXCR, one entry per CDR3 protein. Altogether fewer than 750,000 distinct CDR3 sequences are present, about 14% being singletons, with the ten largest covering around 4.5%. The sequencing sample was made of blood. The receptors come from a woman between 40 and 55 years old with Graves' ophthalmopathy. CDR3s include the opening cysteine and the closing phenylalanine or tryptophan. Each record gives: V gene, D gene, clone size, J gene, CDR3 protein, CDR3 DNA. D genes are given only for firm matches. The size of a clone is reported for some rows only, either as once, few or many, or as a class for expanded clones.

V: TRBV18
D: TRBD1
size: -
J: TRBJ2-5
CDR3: CASSPNRGAEGTQYF
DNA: TGTGCCAGCTCACCAAACAGGGGAGCTGAGGGGACCCAGTACTTC

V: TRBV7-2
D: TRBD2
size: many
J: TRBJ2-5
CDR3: CASSSSGNRGETQYF
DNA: TGTGCCAGCAGCTCAAGCGGGAATAGAGGAGAGACCCAGTACTTC

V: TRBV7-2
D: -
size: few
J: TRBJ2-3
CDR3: CASSSSVGADTQYF
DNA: TGTGCCAGCAGCTCCTCGGTGGGGGCGGATACGCAGTATTTT

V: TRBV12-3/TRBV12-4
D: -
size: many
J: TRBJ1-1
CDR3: CASRGGPGLIF
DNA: TGTGCCAGCAGGGGAGGTCCTGGGTTGATCTTT

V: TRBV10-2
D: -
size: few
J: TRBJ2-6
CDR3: CASTEFSGANVLTF
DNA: TGCGCCAGCACCGAGTTCTCTGGGGCCAACGTCCTGACTTTC

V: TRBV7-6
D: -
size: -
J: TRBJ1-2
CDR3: CASSQKAFNYGYTF
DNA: TGTGCCAGCAGCCAGAAGGCATTTAACTATGGCTACACCTTC

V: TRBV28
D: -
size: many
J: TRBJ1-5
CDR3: CASILDPETENTQPQHF
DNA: TGTGCCAGCATCCTAGATCCGGAGACAGAAAATACTCAGCCCCAGCATTTT

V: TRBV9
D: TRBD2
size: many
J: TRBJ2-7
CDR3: CASSVSGRTHEQYF
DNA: TGTGCCAGCAGCGTGAGCGGGAGAACCCACGAGCAGTACTTC

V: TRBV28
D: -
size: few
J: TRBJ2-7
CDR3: CASSPRGLGDLLLDEQYF
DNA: TGTGCCAGCAGCCCCAGAGGACTCGGGGACCTACTACTCGACGAGCAGTACTTC

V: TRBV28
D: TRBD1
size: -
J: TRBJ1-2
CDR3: CASNDAQGPYGYTF
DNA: TGTGCCAGCAACGACGCACAGGGGCCTTATGGCTACACCTTC

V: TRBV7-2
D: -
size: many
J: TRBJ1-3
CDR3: CASSLVRGNTIYF
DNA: TGTGCCAGCAGCTTAGTGAGAGGGAACACCATATATTTT

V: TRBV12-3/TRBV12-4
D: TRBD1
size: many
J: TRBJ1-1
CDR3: CASSLTGTGKKGEAFF
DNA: TGTGCCAGCAGTTTAACTGGGACAGGGAAGAAGGGTGAAGCTTTCTTT

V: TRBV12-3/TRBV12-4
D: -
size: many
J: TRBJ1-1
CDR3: CASSNPGTEAFF
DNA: TGTGCCAGCAGCAACCCCGGGACTGAAGCTTTCTTT

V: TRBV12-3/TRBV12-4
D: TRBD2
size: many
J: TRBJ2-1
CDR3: CASSFWSGGGRSEQFF
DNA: TGTGCCAGCAGTTTTTGGTCCGGGGGCGGGAGGAGCGAGCAGTTCTTC

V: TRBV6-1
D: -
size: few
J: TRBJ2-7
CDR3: CASSRSGPYEQYF
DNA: TGTGCCAGCAGCCGGAGCGGACCCTACGAGCAGTACTTC

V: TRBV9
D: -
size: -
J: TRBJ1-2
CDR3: CASSGAQGGYTF
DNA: TGTGCCAGCAGCGGAGCGCAGGGTGGCTACACCTTC

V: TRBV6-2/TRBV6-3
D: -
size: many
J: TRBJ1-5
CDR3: CASSYTGRQPQHF
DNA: TGTGCCAGCAGTTACACTGGACGTCAGCCCCAGCATTTT

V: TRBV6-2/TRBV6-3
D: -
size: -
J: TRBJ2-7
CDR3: CASSYFLLDNPPHEQYF
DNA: TGTGCCAGCAGTTACTTTCTTTTGGACAACCCACCCCACGAGCAGTACTTC

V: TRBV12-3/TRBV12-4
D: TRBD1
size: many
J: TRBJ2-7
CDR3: CASLWTGTNEQYF
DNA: TGTGCCAGCTTATGGACAGGGACGAACGAGCAGTACTTC

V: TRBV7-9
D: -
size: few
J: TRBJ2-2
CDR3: CASSLVGSNTGELFF
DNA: TGTGCCAGCAGCTTGGTGGGTTCGAACACCGGGGAGCTGTTTTTT

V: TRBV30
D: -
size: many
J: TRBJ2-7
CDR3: CAWSQGLSSYEQYF
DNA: TGTGCCTGGAGTCAGGGACTCAGCTCCTACGAGCAGTACTTC

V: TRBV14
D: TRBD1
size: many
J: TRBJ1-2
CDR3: CASSQAKTGDGYTF
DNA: TGTGCCAGCAGCCAAGCAAAGACAGGGGATGGCTACACCTTC

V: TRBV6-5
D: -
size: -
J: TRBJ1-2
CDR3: CASSYSGRGGYGYTF
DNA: TGTGCCAGCAGTTACTCTGGGAGGGGAGGCTATGGCTACACCTTC

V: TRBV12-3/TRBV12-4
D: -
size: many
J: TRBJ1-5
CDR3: CASTWGDSNQPQHF
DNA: TGTGCCAGCACCTGGGGGGACAGCAATCAGCCCCAGCATTTT

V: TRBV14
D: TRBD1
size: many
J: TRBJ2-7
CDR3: CASSQDLDRGRDF
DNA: TGTGCCAGCAGCCAAGATTTGGACAGGGGTCGTGACTTC

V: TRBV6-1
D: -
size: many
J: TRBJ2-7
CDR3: CASRRTGTYDSYEQYF
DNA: TGTGCCAGCAGGCGAACCGGGACTTATGACTCCTACGAGCAGTACTTC

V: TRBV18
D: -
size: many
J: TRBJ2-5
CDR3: CASSPQGVEETQYF
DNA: TGTGCCAGCTCACCACAGGGGGTCGAAGAGACCCAGTACTTC

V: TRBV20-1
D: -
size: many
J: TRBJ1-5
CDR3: CSAKLAGLRQPQHF
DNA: TGCAGTGCTAAGCTTGCAGGGTTACGGCAGCCCCAGCATTTT

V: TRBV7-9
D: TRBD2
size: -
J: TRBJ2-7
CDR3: CASSGGSRDYNYEQYF
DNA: TGTGCCAGCAGCGGCGGAAGCCGGGACTATAATTACGAGCAGTACTTC

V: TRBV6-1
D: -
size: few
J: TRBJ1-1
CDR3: CASSEAPGLTEAFF
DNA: TGTGCCAGCAGTGAAGCGCCGGGTTTGACTGAAGCTTTCTTT

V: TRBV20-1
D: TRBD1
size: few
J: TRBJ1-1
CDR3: CSASTGQNTEAFF
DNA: TGCAGTGCGTCGACAGGGCAGAACACTGAAGCTTTCTTT

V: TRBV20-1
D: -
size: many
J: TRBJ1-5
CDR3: CSARQDDNQPQHF
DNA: TGCAGTGCTAGACAGGATGACAATCAGCCCCAGCATTTT

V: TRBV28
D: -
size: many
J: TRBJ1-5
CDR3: CASRGPGANQPQHF
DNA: TGTGCCAGCAGGGGGCCGGGGGCGAATCAGCCCCAGCATTTT

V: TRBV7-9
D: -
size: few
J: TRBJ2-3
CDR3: CASSQIDTQYF
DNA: TGTGCCAGCAGCCAAATAGATACGCAGTATTTT

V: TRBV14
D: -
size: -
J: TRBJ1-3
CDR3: CASSHLRGGSERTIYF
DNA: TGTGCCAGCAGCCATCTACGCGGTGGCAGCGAAAGGACCATATATTTT

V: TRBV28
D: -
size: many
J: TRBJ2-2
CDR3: CASSRGGGAGELFF
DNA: TGTGCCAGCAGTAGAGGGGGTGGTGCCGGGGAGCTGTTTTTT

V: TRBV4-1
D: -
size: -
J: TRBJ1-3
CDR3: CASSQEGRLEDTIYF
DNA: TGCGCCAGCAGCCAAGAAGGGCGTCTTGAGGACACCATATATTTT

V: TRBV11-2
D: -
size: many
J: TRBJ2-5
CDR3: CASALQQETQYF
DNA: TGTGCCAGCGCCCTCCAGCAAGAGACCCAGTACTTC

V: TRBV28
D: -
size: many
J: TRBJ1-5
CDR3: CASSSPDPTWGEPQHF
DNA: TGTGCCAGCAGTTCACCGGACCCAACCTGGGGGGAGCCCCAGCATTTT

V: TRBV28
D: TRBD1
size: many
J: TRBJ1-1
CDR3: CATLRDRVGTEAFF
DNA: TGTGCCACCCTTAGGGACAGGGTCGGCACTGAAGCTTTCTTT

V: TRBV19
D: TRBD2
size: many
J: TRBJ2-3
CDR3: CASRVAGGSDTQYF
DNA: TGTGCCAGTAGGGTAGCGGGAGGCTCTGATACGCAGTATTTT

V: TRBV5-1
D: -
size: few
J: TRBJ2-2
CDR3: CASSLVPGEFTGELFF
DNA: TGCGCCAGCAGCTTGGTTCCGGGAGAATTCACCGGGGAGCTGTTTTTT

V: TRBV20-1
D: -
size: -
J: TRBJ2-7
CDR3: CSARKLAYEQYF
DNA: TGCAGTGCTAGAAAGCTCGCCTACGAGCAGTACTTC

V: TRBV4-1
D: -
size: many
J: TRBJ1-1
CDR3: CASSPWTEGTEAFF
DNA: TGCGCCAGCAGCCCGTGGACAGAAGGCACTGAAGCTTTCTTT

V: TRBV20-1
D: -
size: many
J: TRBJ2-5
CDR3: CSARSDLQETQYF
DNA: TGCAGTGCTCGCTCGGACTTACAAGAGACCCAGTACTTC

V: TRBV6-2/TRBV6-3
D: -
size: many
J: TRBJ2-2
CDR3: CASSYGEAGELFF
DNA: TGTGCCAGCAGTTACGGGGAGGCCGGGGAGCTGTTTTTT

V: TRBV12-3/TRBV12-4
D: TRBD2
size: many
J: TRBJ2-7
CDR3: CASSFLLAGNEQYF
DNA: TGTGCCAGCAGTTTTCTACTAGCGGGAAACGAGCAGTACTTC

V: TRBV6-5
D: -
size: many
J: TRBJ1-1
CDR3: CASSNGQDNTEAFF
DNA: TGTGCCAGCAGTAACGGACAAGATAACACTGAAGCTTTCTTT

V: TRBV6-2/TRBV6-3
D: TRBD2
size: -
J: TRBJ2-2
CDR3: CASSTARGGPGELFF
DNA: TGTGCCAGCAGTACGGCCCGGGGGGGGCCCGGGGAGCTGTTTTTT

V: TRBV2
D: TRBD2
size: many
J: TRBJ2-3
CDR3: CASSDRPSGSTDTQYF
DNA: TGTGCCAGCAGTGATAGGCCTAGCGGAAGCACAGATACGCAGTATTTT

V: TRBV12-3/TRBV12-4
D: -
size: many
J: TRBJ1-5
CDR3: CASSSSDRLHWPQHF
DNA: -